This T cell receptor (beta chain) was captured by sequencing in a study of T cells in women clearing cervical HPV infection. Only in-frame clones appear in the TCRdb table, and some are missing; sequencing was by immunoSEQ multiplex PCR. Reported are some 39,000 clones; the ten largest clones contain approximately 6.3%. Germline lookup yields CDR1 DFQATT and CDR2 SNEGSKA (reference sequence). CDR3 size: 15 residues. Deletions cut 3 bases from V and 0 bases from J, with 11 bases between. Comment on this clone: The CDR3 end lies 3 residues beyond the end of the read and is filled in from the germline J gene.

This clonotype originated in a woman aged 18-70 years with a cervical HPV16 infection that either progressed to CIN3+ or cleared (not recorded which). Source material: blood buffy coat. This chain connects TRBV20-1 to TRBJ1-4; no reliable D call. CDR3 DNA (partial): TGCAGTGCTAGGTCCCTGGCTGCAACTAATGAAAAA. As protein: CSARSLAATNEK. The whole CDR3 protein is CSARSLAATNEKLFF.